The 12 T cell receptor beta chains below all came from one sample that was sequenced in a study of blood T cell repertoires in COVID-19 (dated by TCRdb to the early 2020s). The method behind the library was the immunoSEQ multiplex PCR assay. The table comes from immuneACCESS by way of TCRdb, which keeps in-frame sequences with V and J called. Part of the clones is missing from these tables; in studies checked, under half for an unresolved V gene and the rest for unknown reasons. The sample table contains over 65,000 clones; only one count was recorded for approximately 78% of them. The ten largest account for less than 10% of the sample. What was sequenced was peripheral blood. Source of these receptors: a human donor in a cohort sampled during active COVID-19.

This CDR3 reads CASSQEERNYGYTF. The CDR3 coding sequence is TGTGCCAGCAGCCAAGAGGAGCGTAACTATGGCTACACCTTC. The chain uses TRBV4-2 and TRBJ1-2; D remains unclear. CDR3 size: 14 residues. Trimming pared 0 bases from V and 1 base from J, leaving 6 bases between. CDR1 is LGHNA and CDR2 is YNFKEQ in the germline V gene.

This clone was seen just once. The gene calls are TRBV13 and TRBJ2-7, with 10 bases lining up with TRBD1. The V gene's germline CDR1 is PRHDT and CDR2 FYEKMQ (reference sequence). The trim removed 4 bases at V and 2 bases at J, leaving 2 bases unmatched. CDR3 length equals 14 residues. As DNA, the CDR3 is TGTGCCAGCAGCTCGGGACAGGGGCCCTACGAGCAGTACTTC. Translating gives CASSSGQGPYEQYF.

The chain joins TRBV10-3 to TRBJ2-5, with TRBD2 matching 9 bases. Trimming at V came to 4 bases and at J to 1 base, leaving 1 base not matched to a gene. The CDR3 contains 14 residues. Germline loops: CDR1 ENHRY, CDR2 SYGVKD. CDR3 bases: TGTGCCATCAGTGCAGCGGGAGGCCAAGAGACCCAGTACTTC. This translates into CAISAAGGQETQYF.

The V and J genes are TRBV7-8 and TRBJ2-6; TRBD1 agrees at 12 bases. With V trimmed by 7 bases and J by 0 bases, 7 bases remained unmatched. This CDR3 has 18 amino acids. Germline V CDR1 and CDR2: SGHVS, FQNEAQ. CDR3 protein: CASMGQGASYSGANVLTF. The CDR3 region has the DNA TGTGCCAGCATGGGACAGGGGGCTTCTTACTCTGGGGCCAACGTCCTGACTTTC.

V and J are TRBV6-5 and TRBJ2-3; D not certain. V was cut by 6 bases and J by 0 bases, with 13 bases left in between. Germline CDR1 reads MNHEY; CDR2 reads SVGAGI. CDR3 length: 15 amino acids. The CDR3 coding sequence is TGTGCCAGCAGATTAATGGCGGCCAGCACAGATACGCAGTATTTT. This encodes CASRLMAASTDTQYF.

This clone was seen only a few times. This chain joins TRBV6-2 or TRBV6-3 and TRBJ1-4, with TRBD1 matching over 7 bases. Germline V gene sequence: CDR1 MNHEY, CDR2 SVGEGT. The CDR3 sequence is 15 residues long. V was pared by 5 bases and J by 5 bases, with 8 bases of the junction left unmatched. The CDR3: CASSTGTAINEKLFF. CDR3 nucleotide sequence: TGTGCCAGCAGTACCGGGACAGCTATCAATGAAAAACTGTTTTTT.

The rearrangement links TRBV6-5 to TRBJ1-6; D is possibly TRBD1 (5 bases). The CDR3 is 14 amino acids. CDR1 and CDR2 from the germline V gene are MNHEY and SVGAGI. V was clipped by 10 bases and J by 5 bases, with 15 bases between them. The CDR3 protein is CATRPGVHNSPLHF. CDR3 in DNA: TGTGCCACCCGGCCGGGGGTCCATAATTCACCCCTCCACTTT.

The gene calls are TRBV3-1 (or the pseudogene TRBV3-2) and TRBJ1-3; possible D gene TRBD1, 6 bases. Germline CDR1 LGHDT, CDR2 YNNKEL (reference sequence). V lost 5 bases to trimming and J lost 1 base, with 18 bases between them. This CDR3 region has 17 residues. CDR3 DNA sequence: TGTGCCAGCAGCTACCAGGGGTCCCGACGTTCTGGAAACACCATATATTTT. Translated, it gives CASSYQGSRRSGNTIYF.

The chain employs TRBV10-2 and TRBJ1-1; 7 bases agree with TRBD1. Looked up from germline, CDR1 is WSHSY and CDR2 is SAAADI. This CDR3 comprises 13 residues. J gave up 1 base and V 9 bases, and 5 bases lay outside the gene matches. CDR3 region: CARRDRGNTEAFF. In nucleotides, the CDR3 is TGCGCCAGAAGGGACAGAGGGAACACTGAAGCTTTCTTT.

In its sample, this clone was seen a few times. CDR3 protein: CASSLDRYGYTF. In DNA, the CDR3 is TGTGCCAGCAGCCTAGATCGGTATGGCTACACCTTC. J is TRBJ1-2 and V is TRBV7-9; D unresolved. Germline V CDR1 and CDR2: SEHNR, FQNEAQ (reference sequence). The CDR3 extends over 12 amino acids. V was clipped by 5 bases and J by 5 bases, with 9 bases between them.

The V gene is TRBV6-6, the J gene TRBJ2-1; 7 nucleotides line up with TRBD1. J lost 2 bases, V lost 6 bases, and 7 bases had no gene match. This CDR3 has 15 amino acids. Germline lookup yields CDR1 MNHNY and CDR2 SVGAGI (reference sequence). The CDR3 DNA is TGTGCCAGCAGCCGCCGACAGGGAACCTACAATGAGCAGTTCTTC. Amino acid sequence: CASSRRQGTYNEQFF.

CDR3 region: CASSQRANTEAFF. CDR3 in DNA: TGTGCCAGCAGCCAGAGGGCAAACACTGAAGCTTTCTTT. V and J are TRBV9 and TRBJ1-1; the D is unclear. This CDR3 has 13 residues. Germline V lookup: CDR1 SGDLS, CDR2 YYNGEE. V lost 4 bases and J lost 2, with 9 bases in between.